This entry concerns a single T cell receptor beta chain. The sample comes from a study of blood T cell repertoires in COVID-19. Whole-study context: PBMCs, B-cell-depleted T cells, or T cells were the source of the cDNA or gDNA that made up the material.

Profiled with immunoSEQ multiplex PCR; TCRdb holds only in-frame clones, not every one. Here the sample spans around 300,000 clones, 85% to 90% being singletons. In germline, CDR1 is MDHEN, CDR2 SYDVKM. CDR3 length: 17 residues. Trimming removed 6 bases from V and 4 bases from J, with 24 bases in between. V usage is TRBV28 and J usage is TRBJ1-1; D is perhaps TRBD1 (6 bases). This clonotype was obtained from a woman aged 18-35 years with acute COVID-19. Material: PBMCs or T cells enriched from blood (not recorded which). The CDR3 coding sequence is TGTGCCAGCAGGTCTGGGGGGGCAGGGGCCCTGAGCACTGAAGCTTTCTTT. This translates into CASRSGGAGALSTEAFF.